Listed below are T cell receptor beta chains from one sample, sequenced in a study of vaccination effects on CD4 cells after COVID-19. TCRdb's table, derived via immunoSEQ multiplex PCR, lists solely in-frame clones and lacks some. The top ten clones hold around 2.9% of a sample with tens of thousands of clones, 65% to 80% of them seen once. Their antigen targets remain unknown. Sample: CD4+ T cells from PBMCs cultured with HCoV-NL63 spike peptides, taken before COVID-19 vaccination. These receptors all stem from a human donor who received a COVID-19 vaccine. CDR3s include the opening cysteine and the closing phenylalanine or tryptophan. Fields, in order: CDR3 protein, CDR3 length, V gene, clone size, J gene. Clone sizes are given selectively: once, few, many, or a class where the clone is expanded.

cdr3_aa: CASRAPGVNTEAFF
cdr3_length: 14
v_call: TRBV28
clone_size: once
j_call: TRBJ1-1

cdr3_aa: CASSQVVNRDVFMNTEAFF
cdr3_length: 19
v_call: TRBV4-2
clone_size: NA
j_call: TRBJ1-1

cdr3_aa: CATSRDRGRGFTGELFF
cdr3_length: 17
v_call: TRBV15
clone_size: NA
j_call: TRBJ2-2

cdr3_aa: CASSEAGTSGGAGDTQYF
cdr3_length: 18
v_call: TRBV10-2
clone_size: NA
j_call: TRBJ2-3

cdr3_aa: CASSRTGRSYNEQFF
cdr3_length: 15
v_call: TRBV6-2/TRBV6-3
clone_size: NA
j_call: TRBJ2-1

cdr3_aa: CASRTDTGELFF
cdr3_length: 12
v_call: TRBV2
clone_size: NA
j_call: TRBJ2-2

cdr3_aa: CASRPEGGSTLHF
cdr3_length: 13
v_call: TRBV2
clone_size: NA
j_call: TRBJ1-6

cdr3_aa: CASSFGLKNYGYTF
cdr3_length: 14
v_call: TRBV5-5
clone_size: NA
j_call: TRBJ1-2

cdr3_aa: CASSHIRDSDEQFF
cdr3_length: 14
v_call: TRBV18
clone_size: few
j_call: TRBJ2-1

cdr3_aa: CASSTDPNTEAFF
cdr3_length: 13
v_call: TRBV28
clone_size: NA
j_call: TRBJ1-1

cdr3_aa: CATTGRGLASETQYF
cdr3_length: 15
v_call: TRBV27
clone_size: NA
j_call: TRBJ2-5

cdr3_aa: CSVGDRDQPQHF
cdr3_length: 12
v_call: TRBV29-1
clone_size: NA
j_call: TRBJ1-5

cdr3_aa: CASRGGRPLNEKLFF
cdr3_length: 15
v_call: TRBV19
clone_size: few
j_call: TRBJ1-4

cdr3_aa: CASSWAGSNTIYF
cdr3_length: 13
v_call: TRBV6-5
clone_size: NA
j_call: TRBJ1-3

cdr3_aa: CATSDLSGGNTGELFF
cdr3_length: 16
v_call: TRBV24-1
clone_size: NA
j_call: TRBJ2-2

cdr3_aa: CASSRDRGQPQHF
cdr3_length: 13
v_call: TRBV7-3
clone_size: NA
j_call: TRBJ1-5

cdr3_aa: CASASVGEETQYF
cdr3_length: 13
v_call: TRBV5-1
clone_size: NA
j_call: TRBJ2-5

cdr3_aa: CASSKFPSGGKETQYF
cdr3_length: 16
v_call: TRBV19
clone_size: NA
j_call: TRBJ2-5

cdr3_aa: CASSPSNPGTDTQYF
cdr3_length: 15
v_call: TRBV7-7
clone_size: NA
j_call: TRBJ2-3

cdr3_aa: CASSTQGGETQYF
cdr3_length: 13
v_call: TRBV19
clone_size: NA
j_call: TRBJ2-5

cdr3_aa: CASTIQGASGELFF
cdr3_length: 14
v_call: TRBV6-6
clone_size: NA
j_call: TRBJ2-2

cdr3_aa: CASSDRAILNEQFF
cdr3_length: 14
v_call: TRBV7-2
clone_size: few
j_call: TRBJ2-1

cdr3_aa: CASSVPPGPTFYGYTF
cdr3_length: 16
v_call: TRBV9
clone_size: NA
j_call: TRBJ1-2

cdr3_aa: CASSRSDYGYTF
cdr3_length: 12
v_call: TRBV14
clone_size: NA
j_call: TRBJ1-2

cdr3_aa: CASSIRPTNEKLFF
cdr3_length: 14
v_call: TRBV9
clone_size: NA
j_call: TRBJ1-4

cdr3_aa: CASSPPTGLLTEQFF
cdr3_length: 15
v_call: TRBV7-2
clone_size: NA
j_call: TRBJ2-1

cdr3_aa: CASSRGHNNEQFF
cdr3_length: 13
v_call: TRBV7-3
clone_size: few
j_call: TRBJ2-1

cdr3_aa: CASSKPGLGIYGYTF
cdr3_length: 15
v_call: TRBV6-5
clone_size: few
j_call: TRBJ1-2

cdr3_aa: CASSRQDGVEKLFF
cdr3_length: 14
v_call: TRBV18
clone_size: once
j_call: TRBJ1-4

cdr3_aa: CASSPSRQDNYGYTF
cdr3_length: 15
v_call: TRBV28
clone_size: NA
j_call: TRBJ1-2

cdr3_aa: CAISAGTHTWTQYF
cdr3_length: 14
v_call: TRBV10-3
clone_size: NA
j_call: TRBJ2-5

cdr3_aa: CASSPGPTYGYTF
cdr3_length: 13
v_call: TRBV6-5
clone_size: NA
j_call: TRBJ1-2